Detailed here is one TCR beta chain. Its antigen is not known. One entry per CDR3 protein, called by TCRdb with MiXCR from the 5' RACE reads. The sample gives more than 650,000 distinct CDR3 sequences, 10% to 15% of which show up once; under 0.6% is in the top ten. These data come from a study of CD8 T cells in ankylosing spondylitis. Germline V lookup: CDR1 SGHRS, CDR2 YFSETQ. CDR3 length equals 15 residues. V was shortened by 0 bases and J by 1 base, with 11 bases between the two germline ends. Study-level findings and limits: There were earlier reports of some motif variants in reactive arthritis synovial fluid and blood. The clones that were linked to disease were reported to be significantly enriched in matched synovial fluid samples from ankylosing spondylitis patients. Blood of patients with ankylosing spondylitis appeared to be characterized by a TCR beta motif of several highly homologous variants.

This rearrangement joins TRBV5-1 to TRBJ2-7; D remains unclear. The receptor was isolated from a male donor with ankylosing spondylitis. The material sequenced was blood, either unsorted or a sorted T cell fraction (not recorded which). The CDR3 here is CASSLGNSFSYEQYF. CDR3 DNA: TGCGCCAGCAGCTTGGGGAACAGCTTTTCCTACGAGCAGTACTTC.